The 22 T cell receptor beta chains given below trace back to one sample, sequenced in a study of STAT5B mutations in CD4+ large granular lymphocyte leukemia (dated by TCRdb to 2022 to 2024). Preparation of the library involved the immunoSEQ multiplex PCR assay. The clones in this table, taken by TCRdb from immuneACCESS, are in-frame only. Not every clone is retained; where verified, under half of the shortfall comes from an unresolved V gene, and the cause of the rest is unknown. This sample lists around 33,000 clones; 70% to 90% were detected once. More than 0.95% of the sample goes to the ten largest clones. Input material: CD4+ T cells from blood buffy coats. The source is a human donor in good health.

The chain joins TRBV7-2 to TRBJ1-2; no definite D call. The CDR3 consists of 15 residues. CDR1 and CDR2 from the germline V gene are SGHTA and FQGNSA. Trimming shortened V by 1 base and J by 4 bases, and 13 bases separated the two germline ends. This CDR3 reads CASSLDEAPIYGYTF. CDR3 nucleotides: TGTGCCAGCAGCTTAGATGAGGCCCCGATCTATGGCTACACCTTC.

The chain combines TRBV27 with TRBJ2-5, with D possibly TRBD1 on 5 matching bases. The V gene's germline CDR1 is MNHEY and CDR2 SMNVEV (reference sequence). Deletions cut 3 bases from V and 2 bases from J, with 16 bases between. The CDR3 consists of 16 residues. DNA of the CDR3: TGTGCCAGCAGTTTTACTCCAGGGTACTCTCAAGAGACCCAGTACTTC. As protein: CASSFTPGYSQETQYF.

This sequence joins TRBV19 and TRBJ1-2; no definite D call. V lost 4 bases, J lost 4 bases, and 10 bases lay in between. CDR1 is LNHDA, CDR2 SQIVND, per germline (reference sequence). The CDR3 has 13 amino acids. The CDR3 DNA reads TGTGCCAGTAGTACAGCACCCACCTATGGCTACACCTTC. Its translation is CASSTAPTYGYTF.

This clone occurred a few times. The chain carries TRBV7-2 and TRBJ2-7; unclear D gene. The germline gives CDR1 SGHTA, CDR2 FQGNSA. V lost 6 bases and J 5 bases, leaving 11 bases between the germline ends. This CDR3 is 12 amino acids long. The CDR3 loop is CASRPDDHEQYF. The CDR3 DNA follows: TGTGCCAGCAGACCGGACGACCACGAGCAGTACTTC.

The chain uses TRBV5-4 and TRBJ2-2, with D perhaps TRBD2 (6 bases). The ends were cut back, 0 bases at V and 4 bases at J, with 10 bases in the middle. Germline V gene data show CDR1 as SGHNT and CDR2 as YYREEE (reference sequence). The CDR3 runs to 15 residues. The CDR3 region is CASSLGRGSTGELFF. The CDR3 DNA follows: TGTGCCAGCAGCTTGGGGCGGGGTAGCACCGGGGAGCTGTTTTTT. Filled out from reference TRBV5-4 and TRBJ2-2, the complete variable domain reads ETGVTQSPTHLIKTRGQQVTLRCSSQSGHNTVSWYQQALGQGPQFIFQYYREEENGRGNFPPRFSGLQFPNYSSELNVNALELDDSALYLCASSLGRGSTGELFFGEGSRLTVL.

The V call is TRBV5-8, the J call TRBJ2-5, with 10 bases matching TRBD2. Germline loops: CDR1 SGHTS, CDR2 YDEGEE. This CDR3 has 15 residues. The V gene end was trimmed by 5 bases and the J gene end by 1 base; junction bases not matched to a gene: 5. CDR3 loop: CASRTKRGGQETQYF. The CDR3 DNA reads as TGTGCCAGCAGAACTAAGCGGGGGGGCCAAGAGACCCAGTACTTC.

This clone was recorded only once. The V gene is TRBV9, the J gene TRBJ2-2; 8 positions match TRBD2. CDR1 is SGDLS and CDR2 is YYNGEE in the germline V gene. V lost 4 bases, J lost 1 base, and 9 bases stayed unmatched. The CDR3 has 17 residues. This CDR3 reads CASSRWGGLENTGELFF. The CDR3 nucleotides are TGTGCCAGCAGCCGTTGGGGGGGACTAGAGAACACCGGGGAGCTGTTTTTT. Full variable domain (rest looked up from reference TRBV9 and TRBJ2-2): DSGVTQTPKHLITATGQRVTLRCSPRSGDLSVYWYQQSLDQGLQFLIQYYNGEERAKGNILERFSAQQFPDLHSELNLSSLELGDSALYFCASSRWGGLENTGELFFGEGSRLTVL.

This chain uses TRBV5-5 with TRBJ2-7; D is tentatively TRBD1 or TRBD2 (5 bases each). Germline V gene sequence: CDR1 SGHKS, CDR2 YYEKEE (reference sequence). This CDR3 contains 17 residues. Trimming shortened V by 2 bases and J by 1 base, and 19 bases separated the two germline ends. The CDR3 DNA follows: TGTGCCAGCAGCTTCTGGGTTTCCGGGACCCGATCCTACGAGCAGTACTTC. It codes for CASSFWVSGTRSYEQYF. Using reference TRBV5-5 and TRBJ2-7 for the parts outside the CDR3, the full variable domain is DAGVTQSPTHLIKTRGQQVTLRCSPISGHKSVSWYQQVLGQGPQFIFQYYEKEERGRGNFPDRFSARQFPNYSSELNVNALLLGDSALYLCASSFWVSGTRSYEQYFGPGTRLTVT.

This clone has only a few counts. The genes are TRBV2 and TRBJ2-1; D may be TRBD1 or TRBD2 (5 bases each). The V and J ends lost 6 bases and 0 bases respectively, with 6 bases between them. The CDR3 runs 13 residues. The germline gives CDR1 SNHLY, CDR2 FYNNEI. The CDR3 sequence is CASRGPSYNEQFF. CDR3 DNA: TGTGCCAGCAGGGGACCCTCCTACAATGAGCAGTTCTTC.

The CDR3, as DNA: TGTGCCAGCACCGGACAACTTGGGGGCAATCAGCCCCAGCATTTT. Translating it yields CASTGQLGGNQPQHF. This rearrangement joins TRBV2 to TRBJ1-5; D perhaps matches TRBD1 (5 bases). The CDR3 is made up of 15 amino acids. V was cut by 7 bases and J by 2 bases, with 15 bases left in between. CDR1 and CDR2 (germline): SNHLY, FYNNEI.

This chain joins TRBV28 and TRBJ2-6; 7 bases line up with TRBD2. CDR3 length: 16 residues. Germline CDR1 and CDR2: MDHEN and SYDVKM. Trimming took 3 bases from V and 1 from J; bases not matched to a gene: 3. CDR3 bases: TGTGCCAGCAGTTTCGCGGGAGATTCTGGGGCCAACGTCCTGACTTTC. This encodes CASSFAGDSGANVLTF.

The V call is TRBV7-2, the J call TRBJ1-4; D not resolved. This CDR3 has 14 residues. Looked up from germline, CDR1 is SGHTA and CDR2 is FQGNSA. V lost 3 bases and J 8 bases, leaving 13 bases between the germline ends. CDR3 DNA sequence: TGTGCCAGCAGCTTTCACACGGGCTACGAAAAACTGTTTTTT. Residues: CASSFHTGYEKLFF.

The chain combines TRBV4-3 with TRBJ1-6, with no clear D. This CDR3 is built from 13 residues. Germline CDR1 LGHNA, CDR2 YSLEER. The V end was cut by 1 base, the J end by 7 bases, with 5 bases between. CDR3 in DNA: TGCGCCAGCAGCCAAGGGTTAAATTCACCCCTCCACTTT. Translating it yields CASSQGLNSPLHF.

This chain connects TRBV2 to TRBJ1-5, with 10 bases lining up with TRBD1. Germline values: CDR1 SNHLY, CDR2 FYNNEI. V shed 5 bases and J 4 bases; nucleotides not matched to a gene: 2. The CDR3 loop spans 14 amino acids. CDR3 coding DNA: TGTGCCAGCAGTTGGACAGGGGGTAATCAGCCCCAGCATTTT. This encodes CASSWTGGNQPQHF.

J is TRBJ2-5 and V is TRBV5-1; 10 positions agree with TRBD2. Germline V CDR1 and CDR2: SGHRS, YFSETQ. V lost 0 bases and J lost 6; bases outside the gene matches: 8. CDR3 length: 16 amino acids. CDR3 region: CASSLEGLAGVKTQYF. As DNA, the CDR3 is TGCGCCAGCAGCTTGGAAGGGCTAGCGGGAGTTAAGACCCAGTACTTC.

The chain employs TRBV11-2 and TRBJ1-6; D is ambiguous. The CDR3 has 14 amino acids. V was clipped by 5 bases and J by 8 bases, with 13 bases between them. Germline CDR1 SGHAT, CDR2 FQNNGV. The CDR3 loop reads CASSPGRVDSPLHF. In DNA, the CDR3 is TGTGCCAGCAGCCCCGGGAGGGTGGATTCACCCCTCCACTTT. Combining the CDR3 with reference TRBV11-2 and TRBJ1-6 gives the whole variable domain EAGVAQSPRYKIIEKRQSVAFWCNPISGHATLYWYQQILGQGPKLLIQFQNNGVVDDSQLPKDRFSAERLKGVDSTLKIQPAKLEDSAVYLCASSPGRVDSPLHFGNGTRLTVT.

This clone was found once. The rearrangement links TRBV13 to TRBJ2-7; 15 bases map to TRBD2. Trimming removed 5 bases from V and 6 bases from J; junction bases left unmatched: 5. The germline V gene has CDR1 PRHDT and CDR2 FYEKMQ (reference sequence). This CDR3 has 15 amino acids. The CDR3 DNA sequence: TGTGCCAGCAGCCTTTCGGGACTAGCGGGAGGCGAGCAGTACTTC. The encoded protein is CASSLSGLAGGEQYF.

The CDR3 DNA is TGTGCCAGCAGTGGTGATCGGGGGGGGCCAGTTGGTGAGCAGTTCTTC. Encoded protein: CASSGDRGGPVGEQFF. J is TRBJ2-1 and V is TRBV6-4, with 8 bases that match TRBD2. The junction had 14 bases not matched to a gene; V was cut back by 4 bases and J by 9 bases. CDR3 length: 16 amino acids. Per the germline V gene, CDR1 is MRHNA and CDR2 is SNTAGT.

This clone has only a few counts. This rearrangement joins TRBV5-1 to TRBJ1-3, with D perhaps TRBD1 (5 bases). CDR1 is SGHRS, CDR2 YFSETQ, per germline. This CDR3 has 15 amino acids. Trimming cost V 5 bases and J 4 bases, with 16 bases left between them. The DNA of the CDR3 is TGCGCCAGCAGTTCGGGGGTATTAGCGGGAAACACCATATATTTT. Its protein is CASSSGVLAGNTIYF.

This clone has more than one count but fewer than ten. J is TRBJ1-1 and V is TRBV5-1; D uncertain. CDR1 SGHRS and CDR2 YFSETQ come from the germline V gene. The length of the CDR3 is 13 residues. Trimming removed 7 bases from V and 1 base from J, with 11 bases in between. Here the CDR3 reads CASGDAWNTEAFF. Here the CDR3 DNA reads TGCGCCAGCGGAGACGCTTGGAACACTGAAGCTTTCTTT.

As concerns this clone: One junction end does not reproduce the germline sequence, and a read error may be involved. The CDR3 bases are TGCGCCAGCAGCCTCGGGACCGCCGACGCCGTTTACTTT. Amino acid sequence: CASSLGTADAVYF. The chain recombines TRBV4-1 with TRBJ1-1; possibly TRBD1 for D (5 bases). Germline V gene sequence: CDR1 MGHRA, CDR2 YSYEKL. CDR3 length: 13 residues.

The rearrangement links TRBV6-6 to TRBJ2-7; 7 nucleotides align to TRBD1. CDR3 length: 14 amino acids. The V and J ends lost 7 bases and 4 bases, in that order; junction bases with no gene match: 10. The germline V gene has CDR1 MNHNY and CDR2 SVGAGI (reference sequence). CDR3 protein: CASTLRDSGYEQYF. CDR3 in DNA: TGTGCCAGCACCTTACGGGACAGCGGTTACGAGCAGTACTTC.